This T cell receptor beta chain was sequenced during a study of cytomegalovirus exposure and HLA in healthy donors. Germline lookup yields CDR1 KGHSH and CDR2 LQKENI. The ends were cut back, 1 base at V and 0 bases at J, with 10 bases in the middle. This CDR3 spans 16 amino acids. PCR employed 60 Vbeta and 13 Jbeta primers. Clones were sequenced by immunoSEQ multiplex PCR, and TCRdb holds only the in-frame ones, with some missing. The sample comprises 100,000 to 150,000 clones, roughly 84% of which are singletons, and less than 3.5% rests with the top ten. Study results and limitations: Accurate predictions that matched the HLA-A and HLA-B alleles of most subjects were reportedly made from TCR beta sequences.

With respect to this clone: Its antigen is not identified.

J is TRBJ1-3 and V is TRBV18, with D unclear. Specimen: PBMCs. The receptor comes from a man aged 50 or older in good health and CMV-seronegative. Here the CDR3 DNA reads TGTGCCAGCTCACCACGTGCAGGAATCTCTGGAAACACCATATATTTT. Its protein product is CASSPRAGISGNTIYF.